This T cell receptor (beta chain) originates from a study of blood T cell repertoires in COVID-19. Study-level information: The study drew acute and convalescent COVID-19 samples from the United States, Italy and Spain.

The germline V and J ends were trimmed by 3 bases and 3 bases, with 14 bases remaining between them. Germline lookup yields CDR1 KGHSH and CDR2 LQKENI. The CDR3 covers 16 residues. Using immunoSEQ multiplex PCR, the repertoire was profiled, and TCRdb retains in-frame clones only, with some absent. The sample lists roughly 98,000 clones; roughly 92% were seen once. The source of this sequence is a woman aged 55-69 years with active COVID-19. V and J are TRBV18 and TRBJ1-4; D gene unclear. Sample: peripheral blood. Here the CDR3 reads CASSPLRELANEKLFF. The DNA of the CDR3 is TGTGCCAGCTCACCCCTCCGGGAGTTAGCTAATGAAAAACTGTTTTTT.